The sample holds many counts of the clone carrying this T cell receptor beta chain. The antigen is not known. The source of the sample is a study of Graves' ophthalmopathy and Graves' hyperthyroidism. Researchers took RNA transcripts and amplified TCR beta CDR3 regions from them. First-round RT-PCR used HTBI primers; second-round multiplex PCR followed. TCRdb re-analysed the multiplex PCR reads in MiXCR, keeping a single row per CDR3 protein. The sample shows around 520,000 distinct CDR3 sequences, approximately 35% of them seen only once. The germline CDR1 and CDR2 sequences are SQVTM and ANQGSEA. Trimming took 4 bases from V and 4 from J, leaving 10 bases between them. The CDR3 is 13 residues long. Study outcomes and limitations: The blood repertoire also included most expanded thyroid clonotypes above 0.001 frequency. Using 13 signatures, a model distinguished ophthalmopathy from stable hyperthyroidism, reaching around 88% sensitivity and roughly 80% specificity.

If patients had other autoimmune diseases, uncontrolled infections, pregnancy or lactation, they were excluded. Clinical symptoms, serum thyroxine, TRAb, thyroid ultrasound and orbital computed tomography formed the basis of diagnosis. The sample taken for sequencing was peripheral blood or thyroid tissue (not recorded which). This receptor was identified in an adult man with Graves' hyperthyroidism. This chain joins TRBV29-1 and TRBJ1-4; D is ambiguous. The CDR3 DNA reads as TGCAGCGTTGTTTATAGGAATAATGAAAAACTGTTTTTT. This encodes CSVVYRNNEKLFF.